This T cell receptor beta chain was sequenced during a study of blood T cell repertoires in COVID-19. The protocol was immunoSEQ multiplex PCR, while the TCRdb copy is restricted to in-frame clones and leaves out a portion. The sample lists 250,000 to 350,000 clones, around 90% occurring once. From germline, CDR1 is PRHDT and CDR2 FYEKMQ (reference sequence). This CDR3 is 16 amino acids long. Trimming removed 3 bases from V and 2 bases from J; junction bases left unmatched: 4. The sequencing input was PBMCs or T cells enriched from blood (not recorded which). The clonotype originates from a woman between 40 and 55 years old who had recovered from COVID-19. This chain uses TRBV13 with TRBJ1-6; the match to TRBD1 covers 7 bases. In DNA, the CDR3 is TGTGCCAGCAGCTTCCAGGGGGGCACCTATAATTCACCCCTCCACTTT. This encodes CASSFQGGTYNSPLHF.